These T cell receptor beta chains were read from a single sample in a study of radiotherapy plus CTLA-4 blockade in lung cancer. Repertoires were generated with immunoSEQ multiplex PCR, while TCRdb's copy carries only in-frame clones and drops some. There are roughly 51,000 clones in the sample; approximately 86% occur only once, and over 15% lies in the top ten. Source: peripheral blood, taken from a patient treated with radiotherapy plus ipilimumab. These TCRs come from a human donor with non-small cell lung cancer that progressed on radiotherapy plus ipilimumab. Some clones in this sample may be carry-over from other donors' samples. The CDR3 runs from the conserved cysteine through the conserved F or W. The order of the fields is D gene, clone size, J gene, V gene, CDR3 protein, CDR3 DNA. The D gene is left open where the match is weak. For some rows the clone size is stated as once, few or many, or as a class when expanded; others skip it.

.,medium-sized,TRBJ1-2,TRBV5-6,CASSFRLGYTF,TGTGCCAGCAGCTTCCGACTTGGCTACACCTTC
.,.,TRBJ1-2,TRBV27,CASSLTRGPYGYTF,TGTGCCAGCAGTTTAACGCGGGGGCCCTATGGCTACACCTTC
.,.,TRBJ1-4,TRBV4-1,CASSLRQSTNEKLFF,TGCGCCAGCAGCCTCCGACAGTCAACTAATGAAAAACTGTTTTTT
.,.,TRBJ1-2,TRBV6-6,CASSQTPNYGYTF,TGTGCCAGCAGCCAAACACCTAACTATGGCTACACCTTC
TRBD1,.,TRBJ1-6,TRBV4-1,CASSPNRDRLDRDNSPLHF,TGCGCCAGCAGCCCGAACCGGGACAGGCTCGACAGGGATAATTCACCCCTCCACTTT
.,.,TRBJ1-2,TRBV19,CASTAGVGDYGYTF,TGTGCCAGTACCGCAGGGGTCGGGGACTATGGCTACACCTTC
.,.,TRBJ2-5,TRBV10-3,CAISGGQGFLETQYF,TGTGCCATCTCGGGAGGACAGGGATTCTTGGAGACCCAGTACTTC
TRBD2,.,TRBJ2-1,TRBV6-5,CASSYAGLAIYNEQFF,TGTGCCAGCAGTTACGCGGGACTAGCGATATACAATGAGCAGTTCTTC
TRBD1,.,TRBJ1-2,TRBV11-2,CASSSPAGTGEIYGYTF,TGTGCCAGCAGCTCCCCGGCCGGGACAGGGGAAATCTATGGCTACACCTTC
TRBD1,.,TRBJ1-6,TRBV7-3,CASSSTGRGSPLHF,TGTGCCAGCAGCTCGACAGGGAGAGGTTCACCCCTCCACTTT
TRBD2,.,TRBJ2-5,TRBV28,CASRIAGGAETQYF,TGTGCCAGCAGAATAGCGGGAGGGGCAGAGACCCAGTACTTC
TRBD2,few,TRBJ2-1,TRBV28,CASSSPGTSGRAYEQFF,TGTGCCAGCAGTTCCCCGGGGACTAGCGGGAGGGCCTATGAGCAGTTCTTC
.,once,TRBJ2-5,TRBV19,CASSMRASPQETQYF,TGTGCCAGTAGTATGAGGGCCAGCCCTCAAGAGACCCAGTACTTC
.,.,TRBJ2-7,TRBV28,CASTKASYEQYF,TGTGCCAGCACCAAAGCTAGCTACGAGCAGTACTTC
TRBD2,.,TRBJ2-7,TRBV28,CASSLYGAGGGEQYF,TGTGCCAGCAGTTTATACGGGGCGGGAGGGGGCGAGCAGTACTTC
.,.,TRBJ2-1,TRBV7-2,CASSLAGVEQFF,TGTGCCAGCAGCTTAGCAGGGGTTGAGCAGTTCTTC
.,.,TRBJ2-3,TRBV18,CASSPITGSTDTQYF,TGTGCCAGCTCACCTATCACAGGATCGACAGATACGCAGTATTTT
.,.,TRBJ2-7,TRBV7-3,CASSLIQGYEQYF,TGTGCCAGCAGCTTAATACAGGGCTACGAGCAGTACTTC
TRBD1,.,TRBJ2-7,TRBV5-6,CASSLNTGTGAYEQYF,TGTGCCAGCAGCCTAAACACCGGGACAGGGGCCTACGAGCAGTACTTC
.,.,TRBJ1-4,TRBV30,CAWKPGLTLLTNEKLFF,TGTGCCTGGAAGCCAGGTCTTACCCTACTAACTAATGAAAAACTGTTTTTT
TRBD2,.,TRBJ2-7,TRBV5-6,CASSMVSGGAYEQYF,TGTGCCAGCAGCATGGTTAGCGGGGGGGCCTACGAGCAGTACTTC
.,once,TRBJ2-3,TRBV15,CATSRGFYVDTQYF,TGTGCCACCAGCCGAGGTTTCTACGTAGATACGCAGTATTTT
TRBD2,.,TRBJ2-7,TRBV9,CASSVGGLAGSSYEQYF,TGTGCCAGCAGCGTAGGGGGACTAGCGGGAAGTTCCTACGAGCAGTACTTC
TRBD1,.,TRBJ1-5,TRBV7-2,CASSLLTGGNQPQHF,TGTGCCAGCAGCTTACTCACAGGGGGCAATCAGCCCCAGCATTTT
.,.,TRBJ1-5,TRBV2,CASSLQALNQPQHF,TGTGCCAGCAGTTTACAGGCCCTCAATCAGCCCCAGCATTTT
.,.,TRBJ1-1,TRBV19,CASSISAVSTEAFF,TGTGCCAGTAGTATATCTGCGGTGAGCACTGAAGCTTTCTTT
.,.,TRBJ1-4,TRBV2,CASRLMAEKLFF,TGTGCCAGCAGGCTGATGGCAGAAAAACTGTTTTTT
TRBD2,once,TRBJ2-1,TRBV11-2,CASSLLPLRAGGPGEEQFF,TGTGCCAGCAGCTTACTACCCCTAAGGGCGGGAGGGCCGGGGGAGGAGCAGTTCTTC
.,.,TRBJ1-1,TRBV12-5,CASGSRQVVFTEAFF,TGTGCTAGTGGTTCTCGACAGGTTGTCTTCACTGAAGCTTTCTTT
.,.,TRBJ2-7,TRBV6-5,CASSLKPLGPGHEQYF,TGTGCCAGCAGTTTAAAGCCGTTAGGTCCAGGCCACGAGCAGTACTTC
TRBD2,once,TRBJ2-7,TRBV5-6,CASSLVSGGRNEQYF,TGTGCCAGCAGCTTGGTAAGCGGGGGGAGGAACGAGCAGTACTTC
.,few,TRBJ1-2,TRBV7-9,CASSLVREVGNGYTF,TGTGCCAGCAGCTTAGTTCGGGAAGTTGGTAATGGCTACACCTTC
TRBD2,.,TRBJ2-4,TRBV18,CASSPPGSGLASIQYF,TGTGCCAGCTCACCACCGGGATCGGGACTAGCAAGCATTCAGTACTTC
.,.,TRBJ2-1,TRBV11-2,CASSRQLSYNEQFF,TGTGCCAGCAGCAGACAGCTTTCCTACAATGAGCAGTTCTTC
TRBD1,.,TRBJ2-2,TRBV18,CASSPRDRSLSNTGELFF,TGTGCCAGCTCCCCCCGGGACAGGAGCCTTTCGAACACCGGGGAGCTGTTTTTT
TRBD1,.,TRBJ1-6,TRBV10-2,CASGPQGQGSSPLHF,TGCGCCAGCGGGCCACAAGGACAGGGAAGTTCACCCCTCCACTTT
TRBD1,.,TRBJ1-2,TRBV19,CAGRDRVNGYTF,TGTGCCGGCCGGGACAGGGTAAATGGCTACACCTTC
.,.,TRBJ1-3,TRBV4-1,CASSQEDRTGNTIYF,TGCGCCAGCAGCCAAGAAGACAGGACTGGAAACACCATATATTTT
.,.,TRBJ2-5,TRBV13,CASSFSEEALYQETQYF,TGTGCCAGCAGCTTCTCGGAAGAGGCGCTGTACCAAGAGACCCAGTACTTC
TRBD1,few,TRBJ2-5,TRBV27,CASSFRGQETQYF,TGTGCCAGCAGTTTCAGGGGGCAAGAGACCCAGTACTTC
.,.,TRBJ2-7,TRBV7-8,CASSLLLEQYF,TGTGCCAGCAGCTTACTTCTCGAGCAGTACTTC
TRBD2,.,TRBJ2-7,TRBV27,CASSPLAVVDEQYF,TGTGCCAGCAGCCCTCTAGCGGTGGTGGACGAGCAGTACTTC